This TCR beta chain was retrieved from a study of blood T cell repertoires in COVID-19. Study-level background: T cells, B-cell-depleted T cells, or PBMCs provided the cDNA or gDNA that served as material.

Study members were between about 18 and 95 years old and lived in 24 US regions. Which cohort a participant joined came from the clinical history participants gave. Data came from immunoSEQ multiplex PCR; TCRdb stores just in-frame clones and leaves some out. The sample lists approximately 180,000 clones, about 88% occurring once. V lost 6 bases and J lost 0, with 9 bases in between. CDR3 size: 13 residues. Germline V gene lookup returns CDR1 LGHNT and CDR2 FRNRAP. The sequencing input was PBMCs or T cells enriched from blood (not recorded which). The gene calls are TRBV12-5 and TRBJ2-7; no firm D call. The receptor's source is a woman in her thirties or forties with acute COVID-19. CDR3 nucleotide sequence: TGTGCTAGTGGACAGTCTCTCTCCTACGAGCAGTACTTC. Translated: CASGQSLSYEQYF.